This T cell receptor beta chain was documented in a study of T cells in Graves' hyperthyroidism and ophthalmopathy. Absence of ophthalmopathy progression within 18 months defined stable Graves' hyperthyroidism. Uncontrolled infection, other autoimmune disease, pregnancy or lactation disqualified patients from enrolment. The source of the PBMCs was less than 12 ml of fresh peripheral blood. V gave up 7 bases and J gave up 6 bases, with 9 bases separating them. Germline V gene lookup returns CDR1 SGHTA and CDR2 FQGNSA. The CDR3 is 12 amino acids. TCR beta CDR3 regions were amplified from RNA. The TCR CDR3 first-round RT-PCR relied on the HTBI primer set. Each CDR3 protein gets one entry after TCRdb re-called the multiplex PCR reads with MiXCR. The sample shows around 800,000 distinct CDR3 sequences, more than 30% of them seen only once.

The chain couples TRBV7-2 to TRBJ2-2; no firm D call. This TCR was sampled from a man aged 18 to 30 with Graves' hyperthyroidism. The sequencing sample was made of blood. The CDR3 DNA reads TGTGCCAGCAACCCAGGATCCGGGGAGCTGTTTTTT. Protein product: CASNPGSGELFF.